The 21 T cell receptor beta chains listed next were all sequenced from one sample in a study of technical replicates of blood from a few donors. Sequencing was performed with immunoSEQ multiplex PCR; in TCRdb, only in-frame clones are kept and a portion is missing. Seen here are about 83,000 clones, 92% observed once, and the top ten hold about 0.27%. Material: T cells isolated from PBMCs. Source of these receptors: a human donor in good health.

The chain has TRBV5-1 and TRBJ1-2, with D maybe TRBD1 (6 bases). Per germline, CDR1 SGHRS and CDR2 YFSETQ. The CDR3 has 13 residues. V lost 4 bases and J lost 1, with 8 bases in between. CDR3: CASSTDSNYGYTF. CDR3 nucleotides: TGCGCCAGCAGCACGGACAGTAACTATGGCTACACCTTC. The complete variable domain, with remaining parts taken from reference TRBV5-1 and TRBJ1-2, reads KAGVTQTPRYLIKTRGQQVTLSCSPISGHRSVSWYQQTPGQGLQFLFEYFSETQRNKGNFPGRFSGRQFSNSRSEMNVSTLELGDSALYLCASSTDSNYGYTFGSGTRLTVV.

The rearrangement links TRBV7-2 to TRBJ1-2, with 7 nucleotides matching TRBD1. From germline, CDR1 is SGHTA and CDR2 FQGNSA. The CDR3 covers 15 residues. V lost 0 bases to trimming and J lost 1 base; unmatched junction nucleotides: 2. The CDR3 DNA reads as TGTGCCAGCAGCTTAGCTACAGGGGTTAACTATGGCTACACCTTC. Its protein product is CASSLATGVNYGYTF. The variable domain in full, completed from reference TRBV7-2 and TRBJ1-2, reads GAGVSQSPSNKVTEKGKDVELRCDPISGHTALYWYRQSLGQGLEFLIYFQGNSAPDKSGLPSDRFSAERTGGSVSTLTIQRTQQEDSAVYLCASSLATGVNYGYTFGSGTRLTVV.

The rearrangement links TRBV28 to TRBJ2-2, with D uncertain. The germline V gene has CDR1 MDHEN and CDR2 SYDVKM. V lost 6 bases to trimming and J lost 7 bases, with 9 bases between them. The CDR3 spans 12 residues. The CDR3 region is CASRGQVGELFF. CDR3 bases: TGTGCCAGCAGGGGCCAAGTCGGGGAGCTGTTTTTT.

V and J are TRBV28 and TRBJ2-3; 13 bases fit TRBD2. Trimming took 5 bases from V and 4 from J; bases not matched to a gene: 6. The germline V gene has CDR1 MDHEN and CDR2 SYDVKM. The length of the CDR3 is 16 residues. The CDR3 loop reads CASSLHGLAGADTQYF. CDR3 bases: TGTGCCAGCAGTCTCCATGGACTAGCGGGGGCAGATACGCAGTATTTT.

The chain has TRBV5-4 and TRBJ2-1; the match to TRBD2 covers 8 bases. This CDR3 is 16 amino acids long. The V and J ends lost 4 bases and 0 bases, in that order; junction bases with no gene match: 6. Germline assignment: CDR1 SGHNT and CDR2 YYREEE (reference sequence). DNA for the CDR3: TGTGCCAGCAGCAACGGAGCGGGAGCCTCCTACAATGAGCAGTTCTTC. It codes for CASSNGAGASYNEQFF.

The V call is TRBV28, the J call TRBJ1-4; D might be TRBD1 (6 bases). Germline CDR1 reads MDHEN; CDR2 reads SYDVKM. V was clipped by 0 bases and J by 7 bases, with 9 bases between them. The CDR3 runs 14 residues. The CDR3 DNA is TGTGCCAGCAGTTTATGGGGGGCCGTTGAAAAACTGTTTTTT. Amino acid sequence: CASSLWGAVEKLFF.

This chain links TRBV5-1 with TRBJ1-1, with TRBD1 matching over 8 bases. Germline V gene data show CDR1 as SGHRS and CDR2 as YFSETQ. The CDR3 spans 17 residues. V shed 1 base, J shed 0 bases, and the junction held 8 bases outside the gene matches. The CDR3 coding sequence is TGCGCCAGCAGCTTGATTAGTAGGACAGGGTTGAACACTGAAGCTTTCTTT. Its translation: CASSLISRTGLNTEAFF. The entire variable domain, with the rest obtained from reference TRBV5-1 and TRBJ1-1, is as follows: KAGVTQTPRYLIKTRGQQVTLSCSPISGHRSVSWYQQTPGQGLQFLFEYFSETQRNKGNFPGRFSGRQFSNSRSEMNVSTLELGDSALYLCASSLISRTGLNTEAFFGQGTRLTVV.

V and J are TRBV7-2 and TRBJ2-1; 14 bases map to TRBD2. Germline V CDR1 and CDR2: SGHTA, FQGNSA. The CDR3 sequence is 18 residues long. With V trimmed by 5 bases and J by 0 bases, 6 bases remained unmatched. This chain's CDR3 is CASSPGLAGGRSYNEQFF. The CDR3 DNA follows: TGTGCCAGCAGCCCCGGACTAGCGGGGGGCCGCTCCTACAATGAGCAGTTCTTC. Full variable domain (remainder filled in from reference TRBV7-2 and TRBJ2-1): GAGVSQSPSNKVTEKGKDVELRCDPISGHTALYWYRQSLGQGLEFLIYFQGNSAPDKSGLPSDRFSAERTGGSVSTLTIQRTQQEDSAVYLCASSPGLAGGRSYNEQFFGPGTRLTVL.

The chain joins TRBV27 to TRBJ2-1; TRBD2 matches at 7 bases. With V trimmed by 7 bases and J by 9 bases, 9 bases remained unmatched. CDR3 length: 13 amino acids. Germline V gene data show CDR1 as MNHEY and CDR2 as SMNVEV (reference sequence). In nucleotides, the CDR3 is TGTGCCAGCAATAGGGTCGCGGGAGTTGAGCAGTTCTTC. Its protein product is CASNRVAGVEQFF.

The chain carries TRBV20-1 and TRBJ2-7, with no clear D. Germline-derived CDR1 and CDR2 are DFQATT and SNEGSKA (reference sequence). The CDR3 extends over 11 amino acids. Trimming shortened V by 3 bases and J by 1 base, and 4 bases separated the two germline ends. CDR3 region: CSASGSYEQYF. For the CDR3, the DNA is TGCAGTGCTAGCGGGTCCTACGAGCAGTACTTC.

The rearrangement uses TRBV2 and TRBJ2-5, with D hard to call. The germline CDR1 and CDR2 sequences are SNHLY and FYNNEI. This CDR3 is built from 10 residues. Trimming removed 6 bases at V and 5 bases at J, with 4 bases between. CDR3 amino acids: CASRAETQYF. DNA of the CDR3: TGTGCCAGCAGAGCCGAGACCCAGTACTTC.

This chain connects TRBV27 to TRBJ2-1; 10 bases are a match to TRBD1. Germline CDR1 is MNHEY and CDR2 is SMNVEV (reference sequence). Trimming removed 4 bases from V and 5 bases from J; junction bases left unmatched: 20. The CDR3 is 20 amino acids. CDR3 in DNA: TGTGCCAGCAGTTACCGTCGACAGGGGGCATTGACCAGTCCACACAATGAGCAGTTCTTC. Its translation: CASSYRRQGALTSPHNEQFF.

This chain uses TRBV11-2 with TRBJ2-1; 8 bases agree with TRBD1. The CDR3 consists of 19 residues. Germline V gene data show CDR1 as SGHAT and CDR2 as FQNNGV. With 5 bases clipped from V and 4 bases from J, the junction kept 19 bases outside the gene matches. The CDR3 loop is CASSTRTGPQPKVYNEQFF. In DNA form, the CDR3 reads TGTGCCAGCAGCACGCGGACAGGGCCGCAACCGAAGGTTTACAATGAGCAGTTCTTC.

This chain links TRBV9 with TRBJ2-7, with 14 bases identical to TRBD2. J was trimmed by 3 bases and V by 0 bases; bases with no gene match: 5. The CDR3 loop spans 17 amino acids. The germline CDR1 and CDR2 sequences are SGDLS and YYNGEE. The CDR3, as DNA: TGTGCCAGCAGCGTAGGACTAGCGGGAGGGTTGCTCTACGAGCAGTACTTC. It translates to CASSVGLAGGLLYEQYF.

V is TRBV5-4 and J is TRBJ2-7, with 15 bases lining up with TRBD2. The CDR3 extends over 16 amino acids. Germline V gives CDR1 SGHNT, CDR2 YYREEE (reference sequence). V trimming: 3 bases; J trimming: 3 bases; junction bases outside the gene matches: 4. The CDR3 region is CASSWGTSGGFYEQYF. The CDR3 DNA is TGTGCCAGCAGCTGGGGGACTAGCGGGGGGTTCTACGAGCAGTACTTC.

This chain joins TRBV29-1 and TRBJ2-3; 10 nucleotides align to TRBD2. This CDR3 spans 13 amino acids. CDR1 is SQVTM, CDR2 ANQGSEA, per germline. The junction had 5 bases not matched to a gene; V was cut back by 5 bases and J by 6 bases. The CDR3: CSVPSSGSDTQYF. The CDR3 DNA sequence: TGCAGCGTTCCGTCTAGCGGGAGTGATACGCAGTATTTT.

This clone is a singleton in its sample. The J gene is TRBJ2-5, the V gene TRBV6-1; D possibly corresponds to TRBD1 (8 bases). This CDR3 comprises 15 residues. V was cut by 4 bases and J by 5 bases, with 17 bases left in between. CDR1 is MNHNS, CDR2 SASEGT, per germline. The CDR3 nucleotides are TGTGCCAGCAGTGCAGTCGGACAGGGAGGGGAGACCCAGTACTTC. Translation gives CASSAVGQGGETQYF.

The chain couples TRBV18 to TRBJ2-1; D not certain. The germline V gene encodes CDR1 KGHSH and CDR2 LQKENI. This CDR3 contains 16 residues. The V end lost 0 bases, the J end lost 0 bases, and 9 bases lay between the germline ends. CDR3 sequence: CASSPPRQSSYNEQFF. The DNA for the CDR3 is TGTGCCAGCTCACCACCGAGGCAGAGCTCCTACAATGAGCAGTTCTTC.

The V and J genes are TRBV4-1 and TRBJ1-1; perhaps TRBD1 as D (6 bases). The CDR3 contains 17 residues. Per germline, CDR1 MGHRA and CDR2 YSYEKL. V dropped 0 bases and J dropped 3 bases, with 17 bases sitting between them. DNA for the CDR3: TGCGCCAGCAGCCAAGATCGCCCAGGGGTCGCCTACACTGAAGCTTTCTTT. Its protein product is CASSQDRPGVAYTEAFF.

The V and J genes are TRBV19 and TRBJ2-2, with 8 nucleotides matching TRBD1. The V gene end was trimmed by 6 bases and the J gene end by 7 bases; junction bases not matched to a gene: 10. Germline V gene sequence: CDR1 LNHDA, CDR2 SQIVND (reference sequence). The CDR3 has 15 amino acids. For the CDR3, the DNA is TGTGCCAGTAGAATCCTAACAGGGGGTCGCGGGGAGCTGTTTTTT. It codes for CASRILTGGRGELFF.

DNA for the CDR3: TGTGCCAGCCTCTACACCGGGGAGCTGTTTTTT. Its protein is CASLYTGELFF. The chain joins TRBV18 to TRBJ2-2; D gene uncertain. Germline lookup yields CDR1 KGHSH and CDR2 LQKENI. The CDR3 has 11 residues. Trimming removed 8 bases from V and 3 bases from J, with 4 bases in between.